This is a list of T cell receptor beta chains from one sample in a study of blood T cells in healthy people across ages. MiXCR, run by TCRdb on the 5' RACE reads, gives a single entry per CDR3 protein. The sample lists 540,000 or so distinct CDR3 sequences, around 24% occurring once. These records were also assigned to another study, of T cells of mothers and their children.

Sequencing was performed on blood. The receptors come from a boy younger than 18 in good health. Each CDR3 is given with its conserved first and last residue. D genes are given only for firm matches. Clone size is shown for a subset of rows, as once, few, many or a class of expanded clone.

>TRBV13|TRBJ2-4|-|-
TGTGCCAGCAGCTTTGACAGAAACATTCAGTACTTC
CASSFDRNIQYF
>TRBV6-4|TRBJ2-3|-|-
TGTGCCAGCAGTGACTCACCGACAGGAACAGATACGCAGTATTTT
CASSDSPTGTDTQYF
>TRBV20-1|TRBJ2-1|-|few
TGCAGTGCTAGGGGGGGTAGAGAGCGGGTCTGGGATGAGCAGTTCTTC
CSARGGRERVWDEQFF
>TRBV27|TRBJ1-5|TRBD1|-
TGTGCCAGTGGGACAGGGCCAGCTCAGCCCCAGCATTTT
CASGTGPAQPQHF
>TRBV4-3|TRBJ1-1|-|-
TGCGCCAGCAGCCAACAACTTAAAGTGAACACTGAAGCTTTCTTT
CASSQQLKVNTEAFF
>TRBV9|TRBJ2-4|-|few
TGTGCCAGCAGCGCAGGGTACGACAAAAACATTCAGTACTTC
CASSAGYDKNIQYF
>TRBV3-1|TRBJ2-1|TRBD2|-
TGTGCCAGCAGCCGGACTAGCGGACGGAGCGAGCAGTTCTTC
CASSRTSGRSEQFF
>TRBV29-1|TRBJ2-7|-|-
TGCAGCGTTGACCCCGGGACCGGCCAATCCTACGAGCAGTACTTC
CSVDPGTGQSYEQYF
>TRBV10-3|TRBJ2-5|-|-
TGTACCATCAGTGAGCCTGGTCTCCAAGAGACCCAGTACTTC
CTISEPGLQETQYF
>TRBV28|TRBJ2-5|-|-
TGTGCCAGCAGAATATCGGGGGAGACCCAGTACTTC
CASRISGETQYF
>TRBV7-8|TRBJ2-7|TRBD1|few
TGTGCCAGCAGCTTAGGGACCCGACAGGGGGCCACCTACGAGCAGTACTTC
CASSLGTRQGATYEQYF
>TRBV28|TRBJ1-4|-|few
TGTGCCAGCAGTCCAGACGGGGCGGCATACGAAAAACTGTTTTTT
CASSPDGAAYEKLFF
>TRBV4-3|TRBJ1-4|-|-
TGCGCCAGCAGCCAGGCTCAGGGGATTTATGAAAAACTGTTTTTT
CASSQAQGIYEKLFF